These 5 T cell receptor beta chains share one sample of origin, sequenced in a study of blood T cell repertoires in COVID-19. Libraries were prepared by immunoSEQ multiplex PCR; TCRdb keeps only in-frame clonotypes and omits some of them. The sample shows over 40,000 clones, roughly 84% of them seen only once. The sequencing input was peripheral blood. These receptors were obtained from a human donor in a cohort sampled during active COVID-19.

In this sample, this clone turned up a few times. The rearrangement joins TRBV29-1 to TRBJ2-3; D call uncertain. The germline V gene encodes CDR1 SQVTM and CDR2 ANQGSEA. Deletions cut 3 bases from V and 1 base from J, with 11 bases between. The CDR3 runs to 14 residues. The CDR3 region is CSVDYPQGTDTQYF. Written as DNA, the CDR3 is TGCAGCGTTGATTACCCCCAGGGCACAGATACGCAGTATTTT.

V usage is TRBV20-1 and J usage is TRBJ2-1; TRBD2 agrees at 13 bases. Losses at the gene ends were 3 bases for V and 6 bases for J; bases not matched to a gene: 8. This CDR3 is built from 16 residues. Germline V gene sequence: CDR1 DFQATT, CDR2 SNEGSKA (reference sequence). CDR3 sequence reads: CSASRLAGGVSNEQFF. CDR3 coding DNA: TGCAGTGCTAGTCGACTAGCGGGAGGAGTTAGCAATGAGCAGTTCTTC.

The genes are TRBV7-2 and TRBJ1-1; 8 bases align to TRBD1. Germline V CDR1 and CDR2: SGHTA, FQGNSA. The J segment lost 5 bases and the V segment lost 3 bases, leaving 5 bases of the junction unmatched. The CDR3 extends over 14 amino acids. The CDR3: CASSFQGARTEAFF. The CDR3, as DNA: TGTGCCAGCAGCTTTCAGGGGGCTAGGACTGAAGCTTTCTTT.

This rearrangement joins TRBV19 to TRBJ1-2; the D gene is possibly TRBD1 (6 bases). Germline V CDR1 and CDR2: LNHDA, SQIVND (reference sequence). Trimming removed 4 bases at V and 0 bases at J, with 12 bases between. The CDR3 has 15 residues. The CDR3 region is CASSRRTVANYGYTF. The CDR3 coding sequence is TGTGCCAGTAGTAGAAGGACAGTGGCTAACTATGGCTACACCTTC.

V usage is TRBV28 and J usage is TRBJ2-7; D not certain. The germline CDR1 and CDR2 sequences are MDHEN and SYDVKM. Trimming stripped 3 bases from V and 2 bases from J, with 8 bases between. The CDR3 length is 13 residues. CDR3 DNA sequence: TGTGCCAGCAGTTTGTTTCAGACCTACGAGCAGTACTTC. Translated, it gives CASSLFQTYEQYF. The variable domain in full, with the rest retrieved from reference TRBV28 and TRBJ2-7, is DVKVTQSSRYLVKRTGEKVFLECVQDMDHENMFWYRQDPGLGLRLIYFSYDVKMKEKGDIPEGYSVSREKKERFSLILESASTNQTSMYLCASSLFQTYEQYFGPGTRLTVT.